Shown below are 17 T cell receptor beta chains from a single sample sequenced in a study of cytomegalovirus exposure and HLA in healthy donors. Amplification used 60 Vbeta primers and 13 Jbeta primers. Only in-frame clones appear in the TCRdb table, and some are missing; sequencing was by immunoSEQ multiplex PCR. The sample consists of some 100,000 clones, about 76% of them appearing once. What was sequenced was PBMCs. These receptors all come from a woman aged 40-49 years in good health and CMV-seropositive.

Here the CDR3 reads CASSYSGQREKLFF. The CDR3 coding sequence is TGTGCCAGCAGTTACTCCGGACAGCGCGAAAAACTGTTTTTT. This rearrangement joins TRBV6-5 to TRBJ1-4; perhaps TRBD1 as D (6 bases). Germline V lookup: CDR1 MNHEY, CDR2 SVGAGI. CDR3 length: 14 residues. V lost 0 bases and J 8 bases, leaving 10 bases between the germline ends.

This sequence joins TRBV15 and TRBJ1-4; D perhaps matches TRBD1 (5 bases). Germline-derived CDR1 and CDR2 are LNHNV and YYDKDF (reference sequence). Trimming took off 1 base at V and 7 bases at J, with 16 bases between the two ends. This CDR3 contains 16 residues. CDR3 in DNA: TGTGCCACCAGCAGAGGTTTTTCAGGGAGGGGTGAAAAACTGTTTTTT. Its translation: CATSRGFSGRGEKLFF.

This clone has only a few counts. The rearrangement uses TRBV5-1 and TRBJ1-1; 9 bases match TRBD1. Trimming removed 2 bases from V and 10 bases from J; junction bases left unmatched: 6. The CDR3 is 13 residues long. Germline values: CDR1 SGHRS, CDR2 YFSETQ. The CDR3 DNA reads as TGCGCCAGCAGCTTAGACAGGGGGGGGACAGCTTTCTTT. Protein sequence: CASSLDRGGTAFF.

This chain joins TRBV9 and TRBJ1-1; no clear D gene. CDR3 length: 12 amino acids. Trimming left V 0 bases short and J 7 bases short, with 7 bases between. Germline loops: CDR1 SGDLS, CDR2 YYNGEE. The DNA of the CDR3 is TGTGCCAGCAGCGTAGACCTCGGTGAAGCTTTCTTT. It codes for CASSVDLGEAFF.

This chain connects TRBV7-2 to TRBJ2-7; D unclear. Between the trimmed V and J ends, which lost 1 base and 0 bases, there was a span of 7 bases. Germline V gene lookup returns CDR1 SGHTA and CDR2 FQGNSA. The CDR3 totals 14 residues. This CDR3 reads CASSLDSSSYEQYF. CDR3 coding DNA: TGTGCCAGCAGCTTAGACAGTAGCTCCTACGAGCAGTACTTC. Supplemented by reference TRBV7-2 and TRBJ2-7, the full variable domain reads GAGVSQSPSNKVTEKGKDVELRCDPISGHTALYWYRQSLGQGLEFLIYFQGNSAPDKSGLPSDRFSAERTGGSVSTLTIQRTQQEDSAVYLCASSLDSSSYEQYFGPGTRLTVT.

V and J are TRBV5-1 and TRBJ2-7; 8 bases fit TRBD1. The V and J ends lost 4 bases and 4 bases, in that order; junction bases with no gene match: 10. CDR3 length: 15 residues. Germline assignment: CDR1 SGHRS and CDR2 YFSETQ. In DNA, the CDR3 is TGCGCCAGCAGCCCCAGTTTCGGGACAGGTTACGAGCAGTACTTC. This encodes CASSPSFGTGYEQYF. Complete variable domain (other parts from reference TRBV5-1 and TRBJ2-7): KAGVTQTPRYLIKTRGQQVTLSCSPISGHRSVSWYQQTPGQGLQFLFEYFSETQRNKGNFPGRFSGRQFSNSRSEMNVSTLELGDSALYLCASSPSFGTGYEQYFGPGTRLTVT.

The V and J genes are TRBV2 and TRBJ1-6; 9 nucleotides match TRBD1. Germline V gene sequence: CDR1 SNHLY, CDR2 FYNNEI. V dropped 10 bases and J dropped 8; count of bases not matched to a gene: 6. The CDR3 consists of 13 residues. Here the CDR3 DNA reads TGTGCCAACCAGGGACAGGGCCATTCACCCCTCCACTTT. It codes for CANQGQGHSPLHF.

In its sample, this clone was seen a few times. The genes are TRBV7-6 and TRBJ2-7; TRBD1 matches at 8 bases. The CDR3 is made up of 14 amino acids. Germline CDR1 and CDR2: SGHVS and FNYEAQ. With 3 bases clipped from V and 5 bases from J, the junction kept 6 bases outside the gene matches. This CDR3 is CASSFSTGVHEQYF. The CDR3 DNA sequence: TGTGCCAGCAGCTTCTCGACAGGGGTACACGAGCAGTACTTC.

This clone appeared a single time. The identical CDR3 is also encoded by other nucleotide sequences in the sample. The V and J genes are TRBV7-8 and TRBJ2-3; D is unresolved. Germline V gene data show CDR1 as SGHVS and CDR2 as FQNEAQ. CDR3 length: 15 amino acids. V shed 1 base and J shed 1 base, with 9 bases lying between them. In nucleotides, the CDR3 is TGTGCCAGCAGCTTAGGGGCGAGAGGCACAGATACGCAGTATTTT. It translates to CASSLGARGTDTQYF. Variable domain in full (rest from reference TRBV7-8 and TRBJ2-3): GAGVSQSPRYKVAKRGQDVALRCDPISGHVSLFWYQQALGQGPEFLTYFQNEAQLDKSGLPSDRFFAERPEGSVSTLKIQRTQQEDSAVYLCASSLGARGTDTQYFGPGTRLTVL.

The rearrangement uses TRBV2 and TRBJ1-2; D is uncertain. Germline CDR1 and CDR2: SNHLY and FYNNEI. CDR3 size: 14 residues. V lost 4 bases to trimming and J lost 3 bases, with 12 bases between them. Here the CDR3 reads CASSGGGPDYGYTF. The CDR3 DNA reads as TGTGCCAGCAGTGGGGGAGGCCCAGACTATGGCTACACCTTC.

This clone has only one observation. The V gene is TRBV6-5, the J gene TRBJ2-1; 9 nucleotides agree with TRBD2. V gave up 6 bases and J gave up 4 bases; unmatched junction bases: 7. Germline V lookup: CDR1 MNHEY, CDR2 SVGAGI. This CDR3 has 15 residues. The CDR3 protein is CASSDRLAVYNEQFF. The CDR3 region has the DNA TGTGCCAGCAGCGACAGACTAGCGGTGTACAATGAGCAGTTCTTC.

DNA for the CDR3: TGTGCCAGTAGTATTGGGACAGGGATGTATGGCTACACCTTC. Translating gives CASSIGTGMYGYTF. This chain links TRBV19 with TRBJ1-2; 9 positions agree with TRBD1. The CDR3 totals 14 residues. CDR1 is LNHDA and CDR2 is SQIVND in the germline V gene (reference sequence). The V gene end was trimmed by 3 bases and the J gene end by 5 bases; junction bases not matched to a gene: 4.

V and J are TRBV18 and TRBJ2-7; no firm D call. Deletions cut 2 bases from V and 5 bases from J, with 13 bases between. This CDR3 is 14 amino acids long. Germline assignment: CDR1 KGHSH and CDR2 LQKENI. The CDR3 loop is CASSPNSRTNEQYF. The CDR3 region has the DNA TGTGCCAGCTCACCAAATTCCCGAACTAACGAGCAGTACTTC.

V usage is TRBV6-5 and J usage is TRBJ1-1; D is undetermined. This CDR3 has 12 residues. Per the germline V gene, CDR1 is MNHEY and CDR2 is SVGAGI. Trimming took 10 bases from V and 4 from J, leaving 13 bases between them. CDR3 bases: TGTGCCATCGGCCGACACTCCACTGAAGCTTTCTTT. This gives the protein CAIGRHSTEAFF.

The gene calls are TRBV5-1 and TRBJ2-4, with 8 bases matching TRBD1. J was trimmed by 1 base and V by 2 bases; bases with no gene match: 14. Germline V lookup: CDR1 SGHRS, CDR2 YFSETQ. The CDR3 is made up of 19 amino acids. The CDR3 DNA follows: TGCGCCAGCAGCTTAAATACAGGGGGATTTTCAAAGGCCAAAAACATTCAGTACTTC. Translating it yields CASSLNTGGFSKAKNIQYF. Looking up the rest from reference TRBV5-1 and TRBJ2-4 gives the full variable domain: KAGVTQTPRYLIKTRGQQVTLSCSPISGHRSVSWYQQTPGQGLQFLFEYFSETQRNKGNFPGRFSGRQFSNSRSEMNVSTLELGDSALYLCASSLNTGGFSKAKNIQYFGAGTRLSVL.

This clone has a single count. This rearrangement joins TRBV19 to TRBJ2-7; 8 bases align to TRBD1. V dropped 8 bases and J dropped 5; count of bases not matched to a gene: 5. Germline-derived CDR1 and CDR2 are LNHDA and SQIVND (reference sequence). The CDR3 has 12 residues. The DNA of the CDR3 is TGTGCCAGTTCGGACAGGGTCAACGAGCAGTACTTC. Translating it yields CASSDRVNEQYF.

This chain uses TRBV7-8 with TRBJ1-5, with TRBD1 as a possible D gene (6 bases). CDR3 length: 15 residues. V lost 4 bases to trimming and J lost 6 bases, with 16 bases between them. Germline-derived CDR1 and CDR2 are SGHVS and FQNEAQ. The CDR3 region has the DNA TGTGCCAGCAGCTACGGACAGCGAACGGGTCAGCCCCAGCATTTT. This codes for CASSYGQRTGQPQHF.